This T cell receptor beta chain came from a study of radiation and T cells in renal cell carcinoma. Points from the study as a whole: Top tumor clonotypes rose in blood 2 weeks post-radiation, then contracted. No pretreatment tumor biopsies were available for baseline clonotypes.

Time point reported: blood 2 weeks post-SBRT. As for treatment: 15 Gy SBRT to primary tumor, nephrectomy 4 weeks later. The CDR3 spans 14 residues. Germline assignment: CDR1 SGHTA and CDR2 FQGNSA. Deletions cut 5 bases from V and 4 bases from J, with 13 bases between. Generated by immunoSEQ multiplex PCR, the TCRdb table keeps only in-frame clones and is missing some. The sample holds tens of thousands of clones, just over 75% seen once. Points on this clone: Antigen: not known.

The material was blood, obtained from a patient whose treatment included radiotherapy and nephrectomy. This clonotype was obtained from a man aged 55-75 years with renal cell carcinoma. The rearrangement joins TRBV7-2 to TRBJ2-3; possibly TRBD1 or TRBD2 for D (5 bases each). The DNA for the CDR3 is TGTGCCAGCAGCGCCGGCTGGGACCCAGATACGCAGTATTTT. This translates into CASSAGWDPDTQYF.